The rows below give T cell receptor beta chains drawn from one sample of a study of T cells after yellow fever vaccination. TCRdb reanalysed the 5' RACE reads using MiXCR and keeps one entry per CDR3 protein. The sample includes 200,000 to 250,000 distinct CDR3 sequences, approximately 3.2% of them seen just once. The sequenced sample was CD4+ T cells sorted from PBMCs, obtained 10 days after the yellow fever booster vaccination. The receptors derive from a man aged 18 to 30 who received the YFV17D yellow fever vaccine. The CDR3 runs from the conserved cysteine through the conserved F or W. The D gene is left open where the match is weak. A row's size may be missing; if present it is once, few, many or a size class.

d_call j_call clone_size v_call cdr3_aa cdr3_nt
. TRBJ2-5 many TRBV5-1 CASKAHRSEETQYF TGCGCCAGCAAAGCACACAGGTCTGAGGAGACCCAGTACTTC
TRBD2 TRBJ2-1 few TRBV24-1 CATSENLAGYNEQFF TGTGCCACCAGTGAGAATCTAGCGGGTTACAATGAGCAGTTCTTC
. TRBJ2-1 many TRBV5-1 CASSLYPAARRDEQFF TGCGCCAGCAGCTTGTATCCCGCGGCCCGAAGGGATGAGCAGTTCTTC
TRBD1 TRBJ2-1 many TRBV20-1 CSAPRGLRSSNEQFF TGCAGTGCGCCCAGGGGGTTGCGCTCCTCCAATGAGCAGTTCTTC
. TRBJ2-2 many TRBV12-3/TRBV12-4 CASSSSGPKGGELFF TGTGCCAGCAGTTCCTCCGGGCCTAAGGGAGGGGAGCTGTTTTTT
TRBD1 TRBJ1-5 few TRBV19 CASSLPLDRVGNQPQHF TGTGCCAGTAGTCTCCCTTTGGACAGGGTCGGCAATCAGCCCCAGCATTTT
. TRBJ1-2 many TRBV7-2 CASSLVRGPYGYTF TGTGCCAGCAGCTTGGTCCGTGGCCCTTATGGCTACACCTTC
. TRBJ2-5 few TRBV12-3/TRBV12-4 CASSLGGGLVETQYF TGTGCCAGCAGTTTAGGGGGGGGGCTCGTGGAGACCCAGTACTTC
TRBD2 TRBJ2-1 many TRBV7-2 CASSPGTSDYNEQFF TGTGCCAGCAGCCCCGGGACTAGCGACTACAATGAGCAGTTCTTC
. TRBJ2-5 few TRBV5-1 CASESTGTRQETQYF TGCGCCAGCGAATCAACCGGGACGCGACAAGAGACCCAGTACTTC
. TRBJ2-5 few TRBV1 CTSSQKEEGYRTQYF TGCACCAGCAGTCAGAAGGAGGAGGGGTACAGGACCCAGTACTTC
TRBD1 TRBJ2-3 . TRBV5-1 CASSRPDRQGRTDTQYF TGCGCCAGCAGCCGGCCCGATCGACAGGGGAGAACAGATACGCAGTATTTT
. TRBJ1-1 few TRBV12-3/TRBV12-4 CASSNTVNTEAFF TGTGCCAGCAGCAATACAGTGAACACTGAAGCTTTCTTT
. TRBJ1-1 . TRBV5-1 CASSRELSNTEAFF TGCGCCAGCAGCCGGGAGTTGTCGAACACTGAAGCTTTCTTT
. TRBJ2-7 many TRBV12-3/TRBV12-4 CASSPRHNPYEQYF TGTGCCAGCAGTCCCCGACACAACCCCTACGAGCAGTACTTC
TRBD1 TRBJ2-1 many TRBV5-1 CASSLRTGGEQFF TGCGCCAGCAGCCTTAGGACAGGGGGTGAGCAGTTCTTC
. TRBJ2-1 few TRBV5-4 CASSPGGGPYNEQFF TGTGCCAGCAGCCCGGGCGGGGGCCCCTACAATGAGCAGTTCTTC
. TRBJ1-1 . TRBV18 CASSETAGVNTEAFF TGTGCCAGCTCAGAAACGGCAGGGGTGAACACTGAAGCTTTCTTT
. TRBJ1-2 many TRBV9 CASSGHSRSYGYTF TGTGCCAGCAGCGGCCACAGTAGGAGCTATGGCTACACCTTC
. TRBJ2-1 many TRBV7-9 CAIYSEQFF TGTGCCATCTATAGTGAGCAGTTCTTC
. TRBJ2-5 few TRBV20-1 CSARFTRGQETQYF TGCAGTGCTAGATTCACTAGGGGGCAAGAGACCCAGTACTTC
TRBD1 TRBJ2-5 few TRBV5-4 CASSTQTGVGETQYF TGTGCCAGCAGCACGCAGACAGGGGTAGGAGAGACCCAGTACTTC
. TRBJ2-2 many TRBV24-1 CATSEGGELFF TGTGCCACCAGTGAAGGCGGGGAGCTGTTTTTT
. TRBJ2-3 many TRBV10-2 CASRIAGTDTQYF TGCGCCAGCAGAATTGCGGGCACAGATACGCAGTATTTT
. TRBJ2-5 few TRBV20-1 CSATPLDSKGRETQYF TGCAGTGCTACCCCGCTTGACTCCAAGGGGCGAGAGACCCAGTACTTC
. TRBJ1-1 many TRBV4-3 CASSPSGPWSTEAFF TGCGCCAGCAGCCCGTCCGGACCTTGGAGCACTGAAGCTTTCTTT
. TRBJ1-2 few TRBV10-3 CAISETRPGYTF TGTGCCATCAGTGAGACGCGACCCGGCTACACCTTC
TRBD1 TRBJ1-2 few TRBV5-1 CASSLPDRGGHYGYTF TGCGCCAGCAGCTTACCCGACAGGGGCGGGCACTATGGCTACACCTTC
. TRBJ1-2 . TRBV5-1 CASSLEDSSYGYTF TGCGCCAGCAGCTTGGAGGACAGTTCCTATGGCTACACCTTC
. TRBJ2-3 many TRBV10-3 CAISEWGGLPDTQYF TGTGCCATCAGTGAGTGGGGGGGCCTACCAGATACGCAGTATTTT
TRBD2 TRBJ2-1 many TRBV7-3 CASSQSGGLNEQFF TGTGCCAGCAGCCAATCGGGGGGACTCAATGAGCAGTTCTTC
. TRBJ1-3 many TRBV7-2 CASSLGLGSWGPSSGNTIYF TGTGCCAGCAGCCTTGGGTTAGGCAGTTGGGGTCCTAGCTCTGGAAACACCATATATTTT
TRBD1 TRBJ2-1 . TRBV11-3 CASSLDRGLDEQFF TGTGCCAGCAGCCTGGACAGGGGGTTGGATGAGCAGTTCTTC
. TRBJ2-2 few TRBV4-3 CASSQGWANTGELFF TGCGCCAGCAGCCAAGGGTGGGCGAACACCGGGGAGCTGTTTTTT
. TRBJ2-7 many TRBV6-2/TRBV6-3 CASSYTVWNEQYF TGTGCCAGCAGTTACACAGTTTGGAACGAGCAGTACTTC
. TRBJ1-5 few TRBV20-1 CSASGYEGLANQPQHF TGCAGTGCTAGTGGCTATGAGGGGCTTGCCAATCAGCCCCAGCATTTT
. TRBJ1-2 . TRBV21-1 CASSNSDRHYGYTF TGTGCCAGCAGCAATTCAGACAGACACTATGGCTACACCTTC
. TRBJ1-5 many TRBV28 CASSHHQDQPQHF TGTGCCAGCAGTCACCATCAAGACCAGCCCCAGCATTTT
. TRBJ2-5 few TRBV2 CASSSERETQYF TGTGCCAGCAGTTCAGAGAGGGAGACCCAGTACTTC
TRBD2 TRBJ2-1 . TRBV5-1 CASSLTRRGLWKSSYNEQLF TGCGCCAGCAGCTTGACGCGGCGGGGACTATGGAAAAGCTCCTACAATGAGCAGTTATTC